This T cell receptor (beta chain) derives from a study of T cell responses to AZD1222 COVID-19 vaccine. General observations from the study: The span of vaccine-associated CD4 TCRs extended across spike, with dominance at 160-218 and 743-854. Clonal diversity was possibly underestimated, and the donors were mostly white British, with more females. Among those given AZD1222, only five or six were seropositive at baseline. The study found Spike-specific TCR breadth and depth rose after two AZD1222 doses.

The germline CDR1 and CDR2 sequences are SGHTA and FQGTGA. The CDR3 spans 15 residues. V shed 2 bases and J 6 bases; nucleotides not matched to a gene: 5. With respect to this clone: Its antigen is unidentified. The sample has other DNA sequences that encode this CDR3 too.

Only in-frame clones appear in the TCRdb table, and some are missing; sequencing was by immunoSEQ multiplex PCR. The sample holds 100,000 to 150,000 clones, approximately 92% seen once. The chain has TRBV7-3 and TRBJ2-1; 9 bases are shared with TRBD2. This sequence was found in an adult who received the AZD1222 COVID-19 vaccine. The starting material was peripheral blood, obtained 28 days after the second AZD1222 dose. CDR3 bases: TGTGCCAGCAGCTTAGTCTTAGCGGGAGCCAATGAGCAGTTCTTC. It yields the protein CASSLVLAGANEQFF.